This entry is about one T cell receptor beta chain. CDR3 size: 13 residues. V lost 7 bases and J lost 7; bases outside the gene matches: 6. Germline V gives CDR1 LNHDA, CDR2 SQIVND (reference sequence). This specimen belongs to a study of blood T cell repertoires in COVID-19. Data came from immunoSEQ multiplex PCR; TCRdb stores just in-frame clones and leaves some out. The sample yields 430,000 or so clones, 70% to 90% seen once. J is TRBJ2-4 and V is TRBV19, with 8 bases identical to TRBD2. Sequenced sample: peripheral blood. The clonotype comes from a man in his late teens or twenties with COVID-19, enrolled during active disease. The CDR3, as DNA: TGTGCCAGTACGAAGCGGGAGTCGAACATTCAGTACTTC. Amino acids: CASTKRESNIQYF.